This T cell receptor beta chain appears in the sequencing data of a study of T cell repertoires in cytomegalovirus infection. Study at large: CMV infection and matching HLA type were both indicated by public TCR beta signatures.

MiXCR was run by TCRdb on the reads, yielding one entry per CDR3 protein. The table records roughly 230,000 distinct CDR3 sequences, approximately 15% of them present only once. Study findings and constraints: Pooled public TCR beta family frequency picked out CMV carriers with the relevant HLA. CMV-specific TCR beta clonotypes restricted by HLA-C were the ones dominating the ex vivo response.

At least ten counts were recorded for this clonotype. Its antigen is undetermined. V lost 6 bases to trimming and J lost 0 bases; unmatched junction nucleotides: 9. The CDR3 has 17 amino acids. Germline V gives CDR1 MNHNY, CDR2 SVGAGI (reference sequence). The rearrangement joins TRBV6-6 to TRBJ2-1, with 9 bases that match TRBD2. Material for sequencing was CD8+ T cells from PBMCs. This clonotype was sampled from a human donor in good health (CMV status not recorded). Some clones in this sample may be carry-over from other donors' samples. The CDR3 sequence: CASSLRSGGFSYNEQFF. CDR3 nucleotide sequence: TGTGCCAGCAGCCTACGGAGCGGGGGGTTCTCCTACAATGAGCAGTTCTTC.